The rows below give T cell receptor beta chains drawn from one sample of a study of Graves' ophthalmopathy and Graves' hyperthyroidism. TCRdb recomputed calls from the multiplex PCR reads with MiXCR, one row per CDR3 protein. The data contain 300,000 to 400,000 distinct CDR3 sequences, 15% to 20% of them seen just once; the ten biggest clones take up 9% to 15%. Sequencing was performed on peripheral blood. The receptors come from an adult man with Graves' ophthalmopathy. Each CDR3 is given with its conserved first and last residue. A D gene is named only where the DNA matches it firmly. Rows may omit the clone size; those that give it use once, few, many or a size class.

abundance	v_gene	d_gene	j_gene	CDR3nt	CDR3aa
NA	TRBV19	NA	TRBJ1-5	TGTGCCAGTAGTATCCGGAATCAGCCCCAGCATTTT	CASSIRNQPQHF
many	TRBV29-1	NA	TRBJ1-1	TGCAGCGTTGCTCCAGGCCGGGGAAACACTGAAGCTTTCTTT	CSVAPGRGNTEAFF
NA	TRBV12-3/TRBV12-4	NA	TRBJ1-2	TGTGCCAGCAGTGGCATCTCAGTTACAGCTAACTATGGCTACACCTTC	CASSGISVTANYGYTF
many	TRBV30	TRBD2	TRBJ2-2	TGTGCCTGGAGTGCCTCGGGGGGGGCTGAGCTGTTTTTT	CAWSASGGAELFF
many	TRBV15	NA	TRBJ2-7	TGTGCCACCAGCACGGCGGTCGCCGCCGAGCAGTACTTC	CATSTAVAAEQYF
many	TRBV27	NA	TRBJ2-5	TGTGCCAGCGGCTGGGAGACCCAGTACTTC	CASGWETQYF
many	TRBV7-9	NA	TRBJ1-1	TGTGCCAGCAGCTCTGACAGGTCCCAGAACACTGAAGCTTTCTTT	CASSSDRSQNTEAFF
many	TRBV4-3	TRBD1	TRBJ2-7	TGCGCCAGCAGCCTACGGGACAGGTTAGACGAGCAGTACTTC	CASSLRDRLDEQYF
many	TRBV6-2/TRBV6-3	NA	TRBJ1-2	TGTGCCAGCCGACCCCCGGGAGGAAAGTATGGCTACACCTTC	CASRPPGGKYGYTF
many	TRBV14	TRBD2	TRBJ2-4	TGTGCCAGCAGCCCGGCGGCGGGACTAGCGGGGGTGCGGGCCAAAAACATTCAGTACTTC	CASSPAAGLAGVRAKNIQYF
many	TRBV2	TRBD1	TRBJ1-3	TGTGCCAGCTCCTCTGACGGGACAGTTAGTGGAAACACCATATATTTT	CASSSDGTVSGNTIYF
NA	TRBV11-1	TRBD1	TRBJ1-6	TGTGCCAGCAGTTCGGACAGGCGGGATTCACCCCTCTACTTT	CASSSDRRDSPLYF
few	TRBV3-1	NA	TRBJ1-2	TGTGCCAGCAGCCCGGGTGATTTAGGCTACACCTTC	CASSPGDLGYTF
many	TRBV5-1	NA	TRBJ2-5	TGCGCCAGCAGCTTGGAGGGACTTACACAAGAGACCCAGTACTTC	CASSLEGLTQETQYF
many	TRBV7-8	NA	TRBJ1-1	TGTGCCAGCAGCCCCCTGCTTGGTACAGGGAACACTGAAGCTTTCTTT	CASSPLLGTGNTEAFF
many	TRBV28	NA	TRBJ2-7	TGTGCCAGCAGTTCGTCAAGAGGCTCCTACGAGCAGTACTTC	CASSSSRGSYEQYF
many	TRBV27	NA	TRBJ2-5	TGTGCCAGCAGTTTGGGCAAGCGCTTCCAAGAGACCCAGTACTTC	CASSLGKRFQETQYF
many	TRBV7-6	NA	TRBJ2-7	TGTGCCAGCAGCTTAGAGTGGGATGGAGAGCAGTACTTC	CASSLEWDGEQYF
many	TRBV12-3/TRBV12-4	TRBD1	TRBJ1-1	TGTGCCAGCAGTTTCGGGGACAGGGGAATAATGAACACTGAAGCTTTCTTT	CASSFGDRGIMNTEAFF
many	TRBV6-2/TRBV6-3	NA	TRBJ1-1	TGTGCCAGCAGAGACAGTTTTTCCCAGGGGGCTTTCTTT	CASRDSFSQGAFF
many	TRBV11-3	TRBD2	TRBJ2-7	TGTGCCAGCAGCTTATCATTTAGCGGGGGGTCCTACGAGCAGTACTTC	CASSLSFSGGSYEQYF
NA	TRBV5-1	TRBD1	TRBJ2-7	TGCGCCAGCAGCACCCGGGACAGGGGGCCCTACGAGCAGTACTTC	CASSTRDRGPYEQYF
few	TRBV4-1	TRBD1	TRBJ1-4	TGCGCCAGCAGCCAAGCCAAAGGGGACAGGGTCGGTGAAAAACTGTTTTTT	CASSQAKGDRVGEKLFF
many	TRBV2	TRBD1	TRBJ1-5	TGTGCCAGCAGAGACTGGGACAGGGGGCTTAGGAGAAACAATCAGCCCCAGCATTTT	CASRDWDRGLRRNNQPQHF
many	TRBV4-3	NA	TRBJ2-2	TGCGCCAGCAGCCGCGTGCGTGGGGAGAACACCGGGGAGCTGTTTTTT	CASSRVRGENTGELFF
many	TRBV11-2	TRBD1	TRBJ1-3	TGTGCCAGCAGCTTAGTACCAGGGGGCTCTGGAAACACCATATATTTT	CASSLVPGGSGNTIYF
many	TRBV30	NA	TRBJ1-1	TGTGCCTGGAGTGTATTCGAATATCCCCCCCACACTGAAGCTTTCTTT	CAWSVFEYPPHTEAFF
many	TRBV4-1	NA	TRBJ1-5	TGCGCCAGCAGCCAAGTTTTGGGGGCTACACAGCCCCAGCATTTT	CASSQVLGATQPQHF
NA	TRBV6-1	TRBD2	TRBJ2-7	TGTGCCAGCAGAAAGATACTAGCGGCCAGCTCCTACGAGCAGTACTTC	CASRKILAASSYEQYF
many	TRBV11-1	NA	TRBJ2-5	TGTGCCAGCAGCGGAGGGGGCGCGATTCAGGAGACCCAGTACTTC	CASSGGGAIQETQYF
NA	TRBV19	NA	TRBJ1-2	TGTGCCAGTAGTATATCACAGGGAAGCATGACAGCTAACTATGGCTACACCTTC	CASSISQGSMTANYGYTF
many	TRBV11-2	NA	TRBJ2-7	TGTGCCAGCAGCTTAGATAACGGCAACTCCTACGAGCAGTACTTC	CASSLDNGNSYEQYF
many	TRBV19	NA	TRBJ2-1	TGTGCCAGCAGAAGGACTCAACTTTACAATGAGCAGTTCTTC	CASRRTQLYNEQFF
NA	TRBV24-1	NA	TRBJ2-5	TGTGCCACCCGCCCCAACTTCGGAGAGACCCAGTACTTC	CATRPNFGETQYF
many	TRBV28	TRBD2	TRBJ2-5	TGTGCCAGCATCCCGACTAGCGGGGGCGCGGAGACCCAGTACTTC	CASIPTSGGAETQYF
many	TRBV20-1	TRBD1	TRBJ1-2	TGCAGTGCTAGCAAGGGGGCGGATGGCTACACCTTC	CSASKGADGYTF
many	TRBV7-9	NA	TRBJ1-2	TGTGCCAGCAGCTTAGGTGGGGGTGGGTGGTCCGGCTACACCTTC	CASSLGGGGWSGYTF
once	TRBV20-1	TRBD2	TRBJ2-5	TGCAGTGCTAGAGACCTAGAGGGACTAGCGGGAGCAGAGACCCAGTACTTC	CSARDLEGLAGAETQYF
NA	TRBV7-2	TRBD1	TRBJ1-1	TGTGCCAGCAGCTTTACAGGGGGCAGCGAGACTGAAGCTTTCTTT	CASSFTGGSETEAFF
many	TRBV3-1	TRBD1	TRBJ1-2	TGTGCCAGCAGCCAAGACCCCGGGACAGAGCCTTATGGCTACACCTTC	CASSQDPGTEPYGYTF
NA	TRBV7-8	NA	TRBJ2-2	TGTGCCAGCGTCCCTTCTAGGGGAATGAACACCGGGGAGCTGTTTTTT	CASVPSRGMNTGELFF
many	TRBV10-3	NA	TRBJ2-5	TGTGCCATCGCTGCTGAGCGAGGCAAGAGAACCCAGTACTTC	CAIAAERGKRTQYF
many	TRBV6-1	TRBD1	TRBJ2-7	TGTGCCAGCAGTCCGCCGGAGACAGGGATGGACGAGCAGTACTTC	CASSPPETGMDEQYF
many	TRBV5-1	TRBD1	TRBJ1-2	TGCGCCAGCAGCTCGGGACAGGGGGGAGGCTACACCTTC	CASSSGQGGGYTF
many	TRBV12-3/TRBV12-4	TRBD1	TRBJ1-1	TGTGCCAGCAGACCCGGGACAGGAAGAACTGAAGCTTTCTTT	CASRPGTGRTEAFF
many	TRBV20-1	NA	TRBJ1-5	TGCAGTGCTAGAGATAATGCAGGGGTCAATCAGCCCCAGCATTTT	CSARDNAGVNQPQHF
many	TRBV7-9	NA	TRBJ1-2	TGTGCCAGCAGCGTCCTTTCTGACTATGGCTACACCTTC	CASSVLSDYGYTF
many	TRBV30	TRBD2	TRBJ2-2	TGTGCCTGGTCCAAGGAAGCGGGACCGACATGGACCGGGGAGCTGTTTTTT	CAWSKEAGPTWTGELFF
many	TRBV2	NA	TRBJ2-5	TGTGCCACCTGGGACACCGATATCCTAGAGACCCAGTACTTC	CATWDTDILETQYF
NA	TRBV29-1	NA	TRBJ1-1	TGCAGCGTTGGGGCAGCATCCCAAAACACTGAAGCTTTCTTT	CSVGAASQNTEAFF
many	TRBV30	NA	TRBJ2-2	TGTGCCTGGAAACGGATAAACACCGGGGAGCTGTTTTTT	CAWKRINTGELFF
many	TRBV7-3	NA	TRBJ2-2	TGTGCCAGCAGCCCACCAGGGGGGCTAAACACCGGGGAGCTGTCTTTT	CASSPPGGLNTGELSF